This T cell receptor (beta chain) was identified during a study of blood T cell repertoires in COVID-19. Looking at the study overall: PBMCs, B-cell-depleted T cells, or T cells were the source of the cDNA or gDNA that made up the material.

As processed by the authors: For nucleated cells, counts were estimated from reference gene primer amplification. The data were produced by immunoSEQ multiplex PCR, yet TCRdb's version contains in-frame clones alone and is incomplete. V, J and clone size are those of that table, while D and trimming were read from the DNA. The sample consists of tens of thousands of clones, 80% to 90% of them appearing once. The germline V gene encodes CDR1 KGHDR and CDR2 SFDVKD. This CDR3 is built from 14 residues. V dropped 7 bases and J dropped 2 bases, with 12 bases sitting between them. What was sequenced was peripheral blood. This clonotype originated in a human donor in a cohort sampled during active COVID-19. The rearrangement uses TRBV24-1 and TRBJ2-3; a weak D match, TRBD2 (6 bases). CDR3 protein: CATRAGRYTDTQYF. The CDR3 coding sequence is TGTGCCACCAGGGCGGGGCGATACACAGATACGCAGTATTTT.